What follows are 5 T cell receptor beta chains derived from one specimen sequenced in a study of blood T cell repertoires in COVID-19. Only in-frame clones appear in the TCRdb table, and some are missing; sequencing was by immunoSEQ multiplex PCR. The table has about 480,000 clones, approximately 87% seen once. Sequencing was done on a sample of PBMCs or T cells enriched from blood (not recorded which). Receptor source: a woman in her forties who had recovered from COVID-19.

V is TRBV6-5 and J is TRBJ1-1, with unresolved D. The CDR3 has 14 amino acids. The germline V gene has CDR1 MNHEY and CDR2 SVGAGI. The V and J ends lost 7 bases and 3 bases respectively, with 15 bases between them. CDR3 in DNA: TGTGCCAGCACGCCAGTTGGGGAGTACACTGAAGCTTTCTTT. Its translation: CASTPVGEYTEAFF.

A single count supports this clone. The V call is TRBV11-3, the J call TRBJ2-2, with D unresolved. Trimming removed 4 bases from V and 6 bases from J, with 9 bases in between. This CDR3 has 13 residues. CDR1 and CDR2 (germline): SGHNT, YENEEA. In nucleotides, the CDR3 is TGTGCCAGCAGCTCCCCGTGGCCCGGGGAGCTGTTTTTT. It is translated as CASSSPWPGELFF.

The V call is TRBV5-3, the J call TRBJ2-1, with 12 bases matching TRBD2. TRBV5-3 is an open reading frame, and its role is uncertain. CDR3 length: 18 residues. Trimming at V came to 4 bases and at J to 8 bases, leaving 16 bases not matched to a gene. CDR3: CARSPTLAGGPLGDEQFF. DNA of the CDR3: TGTGCCAGAAGCCCCACTCTAGCGGGAGGGCCTTTGGGGGATGAGCAGTTCTTC.

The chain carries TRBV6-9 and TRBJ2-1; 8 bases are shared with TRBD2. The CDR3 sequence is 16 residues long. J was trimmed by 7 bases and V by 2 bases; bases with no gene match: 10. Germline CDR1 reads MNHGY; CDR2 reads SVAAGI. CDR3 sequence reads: CASSYTKREWANEQFF. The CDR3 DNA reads TGTGCCAGCAGTTATACCAAGCGGGAGTGGGCGAATGAGCAGTTCTTC.

In DNA, the CDR3 is TGTGCCAGCAGTTTTCAACTCGGGACAGGGGAACACGAGCAGTACTTC. It yields the protein CASSFQLGTGEHEQYF. V gene TRBV14 combines with J gene TRBJ2-7, with 10 bases that match TRBD1. CDR1 and CDR2 (germline): SGHDN, FVKESK. Trimming removed 6 bases from V and 5 bases from J; junction bases left unmatched: 13. The CDR3 is made up of 16 amino acids.